Listed here are 3 T cell receptor beta chains from one sample, sequenced in a study of T cell responses to AZD1222 COVID-19 vaccine. Profiled with immunoSEQ multiplex PCR; TCRdb holds only in-frame clones, not every one. The data show about 140,000 clones, about four fifths seen once. Source: peripheral blood, taken on day 0 of AZD1222 vaccination. Receptors were obtained from an adult in good health.

The chain employs TRBV5-8 and TRBJ1-2; D gene uncertain. Germline CDR1 SGHTS, CDR2 YDEGEE. Trimming shortened V by 0 bases and J by 3 bases, and 12 bases separated the two germline ends. The CDR3 covers 15 residues. The CDR3 DNA reads TGTGCCAGCAGCTTGGAGACCTCCCCCGACTATGGCTACACCTTC. It encodes CASSLETSPDYGYTF.

V and J are TRBV6-5 and TRBJ1-6; D not certain. The CDR3 is 14 amino acids. The V gene lost 6 bases and the J gene lost 3 bases, with 9 bases spanning the gap. Germline V gene data show CDR1 as MNHEY and CDR2 as SVGAGI. CDR3 in DNA: TGTGCCAGCAGCCAGCGGGTCTATAATTCACCCCTCCACTTT. Amino acids: CASSQRVYNSPLHF.

The chain joins TRBV28 to TRBJ1-5; a weak D match, TRBD1 (6 bases). V lost 5 bases and J lost 5, with 13 bases in between. CDR1 is MDHEN and CDR2 is SYDVKM in the germline V gene. This CDR3 has 14 residues. The CDR3 nucleotides are TGTGCCAGCAGTCTGTACAGGGCCGATCAGCCCCAGCATTTT. Translation: CASSLYRADQPQHF. The complete variable domain, with remaining parts taken from reference TRBV28 and TRBJ1-5, reads DVKVTQSSRYLVKRTGEKVFLECVQDMDHENMFWYRQDPGLGLRLIYFSYDVKMKEKGDIPEGYSVSREKKERFSLILESASTNQTSMYLCASSLYRADQPQHFGDGTRLSIL.